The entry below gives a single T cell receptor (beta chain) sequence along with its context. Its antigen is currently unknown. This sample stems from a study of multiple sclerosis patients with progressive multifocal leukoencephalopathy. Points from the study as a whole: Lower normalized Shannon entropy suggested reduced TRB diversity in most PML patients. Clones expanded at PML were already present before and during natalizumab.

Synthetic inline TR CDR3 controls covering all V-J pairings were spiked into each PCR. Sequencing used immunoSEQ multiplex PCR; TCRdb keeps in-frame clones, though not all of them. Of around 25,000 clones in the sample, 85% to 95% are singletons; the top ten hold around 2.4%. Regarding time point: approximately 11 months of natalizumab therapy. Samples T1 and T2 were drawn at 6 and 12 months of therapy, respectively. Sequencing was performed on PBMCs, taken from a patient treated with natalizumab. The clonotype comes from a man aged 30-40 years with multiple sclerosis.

The CDR3 DNA follows: TGTGCCAGTAGTATGGTGGGAGGGCCGGGAGATACGCAGTATTTT. Encoded protein: CASSMVGGPGDTQYF. This chain uses TRBV19 with TRBJ2-3; 7 bases are a match to TRBD2. CDR1 LNHDA and CDR2 SQIVND come from the germline V gene (reference sequence). With 3 bases clipped from V and 5 bases from J, the junction kept 8 bases outside the gene matches. CDR3 length: 15 amino acids.